This T cell receptor (beta chain) was found in a study of cytomegalovirus exposure and HLA in healthy donors. Study-wide context: Falling in the Caucasian-associated ancestry cluster were 81% of about 400 genotyped donors. Overall study findings and caveats: Productive rates of about 87% or about 30% were seen for most TCR beta V segments in an earlier analysis. The authors later linked a missense DCLRE1C variant to TCR beta V- and J-gene trimming.

Trimming took 5 bases from V and 10 from J, leaving 27 bases between them. From germline, CDR1 is SEHNR and CDR2 FQNEAQ (reference sequence). This CDR3 region has 17 residues. A remark on this clone: Antigen specificity is unknown.

Vbeta (60) and Jbeta (13) primers were used in the PCR. Sequencing used immunoSEQ multiplex PCR; TCRdb keeps in-frame clones, though not all of them. In the table there are under 200,000 clones, more than 75% of which are singletons. This sequence was found in a girl aged 10-17 years in good health and CMV-seropositive. The chain has TRBV7-9 and TRBJ2-1; maybe TRBD2 (7 bases). Sequenced sample: PBMCs. The CDR3 DNA sequence: TGTGCCAGCAGCATGCCCAGGGGAGGGCTCGGTCCAGGGGAGCAGTTCTTC. Translating gives CASSMPRGGLGPGEQFF.